These 10 T cell receptor beta chains came from one sample sequenced in a study of T cell repertoires in cytomegalovirus infection. TCRdb recomputed calls from the reads with MiXCR, one row per CDR3 protein. The sample lists some 270,000 distinct CDR3 sequences; over 15% were seen once. Sequenced input: CD8+ T cells from PBMCs. These receptors were taken from a human donor in good health (CMV status not recorded). Some clones in this sample may be carry-over from other donors' samples.

This clonotype appeared a few times. The gene calls are TRBV12-3 or TRBV12-4 and TRBJ2-3; the match to TRBD2 covers 10 bases. There are 14 residues in the CDR3. The V gene end was trimmed by 4 bases and the J gene end by 3 bases; junction bases not matched to a gene: 1. The CDR3 reads CASSWTSGTDTQYF. The DNA of the CDR3 is TGTGCCAGCAGTTGGACTAGCGGAACAGATACGCAGTATTTT.

This clonotype has a handful of counts. V and J are TRBV11-2 and TRBJ2-7, with D uncertain. This CDR3 spans 12 amino acids. V was trimmed by 10 bases and J by 3 bases, leaving 13 bases between them. Germline V lookup: CDR1 SGHAT, CDR2 FQNNGV. The DNA of the CDR3 is TGTGCCACCACGTCAGTGGGCTACGAGCAGTACTTC. Its protein product is CATTSVGYEQYF.

CDR3 nucleotide sequence: TGTGCCAGTAGTATTAGCCAGAGCTCCTACAATGAGCAGTTCTTC. Protein sequence: CASSISQSSYNEQFF. The chain has TRBV19 and TRBJ2-1, with no clear D. CDR1 is LNHDA and CDR2 is SQIVND in the germline V gene (reference sequence). V gave up 3 bases and J gave up 0 bases, with 9 bases separating them. The CDR3 sequence is 15 residues long.

The chain couples TRBV15 to TRBJ2-3, with 7 bases fitting TRBD2. J gave up 2 bases and V 5 bases, and 10 bases lay outside the gene matches. Germline CDR1 and CDR2: LNHNV and YYDKDF (reference sequence). CDR3 length: 16 residues. The CDR3 region is CATSWGGPPITDTQYF. The CDR3 region has the DNA TGTGCCACCAGCTGGGGGGGACCGCCGATCACAGATACGCAGTATTTT.

The V gene is TRBV10-3, the J gene TRBJ2-1; no definite D call. Trimming stripped 11 bases from V and 3 bases from J, with 14 bases between. Germline V gene data show CDR1 as ENHRY and CDR2 as SYGVKD. This CDR3 region has 13 residues. The CDR3 reads CAVSGRDYNEQFF. CDR3 in DNA: TGTGCCGTGTCGGGTAGGGACTACAATGAGCAGTTCTTC.

This clonotype was seen ten or more times. CDR3 DNA sequence: TGTGCCAGCAGCTCACTTTTCGGCGGGACACTCGGAAACACCATATATTTT. Translating gives CASSSLFGGTLGNTIYF. The V call is TRBV7-2, the J call TRBJ1-3; TRBD1 is a possible D gene (6 bases). CDR1 is SGHTA, CDR2 FQGNSA, per germline. Trimming stripped 4 bases from V and 4 bases from J, with 20 bases between. This CDR3 region has 17 residues.

This chain links TRBV7-9 with TRBJ2-3, with 7 bases aligning to TRBD1. This CDR3 region has 16 residues. Trimming cost V 0 bases and J 2 bases; bases outside gene matches: 5. The germline V gene encodes CDR1 SEHNR and CDR2 FQNEAQ (reference sequence). The DNA for the CDR3 is TGTGCCAGCAGCTTAGCCCAACAGGGGACCACAGATACGCAGTATTTT. This codes for CASSLAQQGTTDTQYF.

V and J are TRBV29-1 and TRBJ2-5; 9 nucleotides line up with TRBD2. This CDR3 is 16 amino acids long. Losses at the gene ends were 3 bases for V and 2 bases for J; bases not matched to a gene: 10. The germline V gene has CDR1 SQVTM and CDR2 ANQGSEA. DNA of the CDR3: TGCAGCGTTGAGGGAGGTGGACTAGCGTATCAAGAGACCCAGTACTTC. Translating gives CSVEGGGLAYQETQYF.

This clonotype was found many times. V usage is TRBV6-5 and J usage is TRBJ1-1, with D unresolved. Germline V gene sequence: CDR1 MNHEY, CDR2 SVGAGI. Trimming took off 2 bases at V and 1 base at J, with 8 bases between the two ends. This CDR3 is built from 14 residues. CDR3 nucleotide sequence: TGTGCCAGCAGTTACAGGTCGGGGAACACTGAAGCTTTCTTT. Its translation: CASSYRSGNTEAFF.

The table lists this clonotype with many counts. The rearrangement uses TRBV7-6 and TRBJ2-1, with 10 bases fitting TRBD2. Germline V gene data show CDR1 as SGHVS and CDR2 as FNYEAQ. V lost 6 bases and J lost 8; bases outside the gene matches: 10. The CDR3 is made up of 15 amino acids. CDR3 DNA: TGTGCCAGCAGGTCAAGCGGGGGGGCCTATGATGAGCAGTTCTTC. Its protein product is CASRSSGGAYDEQFF.